The rows below give T cell receptor beta chains drawn from one sample of a study of T cell responses to AZD1222 COVID-19 vaccine. Assay used: immunoSEQ multiplex PCR; TCRdb lists only in-frame clones, some missing. The data show approximately 150,000 clones, 90% seen once. The sample consisted of peripheral blood, taken 28 days after the second AZD1222 dose. Receptor source: an adult who received the AZD1222 COVID-19 vaccine. Both conserved end residues are part of each CDR3. The order of the fields is V gene, clone size, D gene, J gene, CDR3 DNA, CDR3 protein. D genes are given only for firm matches. The listing skips clone size in some rows; elsewhere it reads once, few, many or a size class.

TRBV20-1,-,-,TRBJ1-2,TGCAGTGCTGGACTAAATGGCGGCTACACCTTC,CSAGLNGGYTF
TRBV19,once,-,TRBJ2-5,TGTGCCAGTAGTATACAGGAAAGTGGCACCCAGTACTTC,CASSIQESGTQYF
TRBV7-3,-,TRBD2,TRBJ2-1,TGTGCCAGCAGCTTGACTAGCGCGAGCTCCTACAATGAGCAGTTCTTC,CASSLTSASSYNEQFF
TRBV20-1,-,-,TRBJ1-4,TGCAGTGCTAGTAGCTTTAATGAAAAACTGTTTTTT,CSASSFNEKLFF
TRBV7-9,-,-,TRBJ2-1,TGTGCCAGCAGCTTAGGAGACAGAGCCTACAATGAGCAGTTCTTC,CASSLGDRAYNEQFF
TRBV5-1,-,TRBD1,TRBJ2-1,TGCGCCAGCAGCCCGGGACAGGGGGCGAGGAATGAGCAGTTCTTC,CASSPGQGARNEQFF
TRBV10-1,-,-,TRBJ1-3,TGCGCCAGCAGTGGAAAATCCTCCTCTGGAAACACCATATATTTT,CASSGKSSSGNTIYF
TRBV5-4,once,TRBD2,TRBJ2-5,TGTGCCAGCAGCTTTGGTCCTAGCGGGGGGGCCGGAGAGACCCAGTACTTC,CASSFGPSGGAGETQYF
TRBV6-1,-,-,TRBJ2-5,TGTGCCAGCAGTGAAGCCGGCCCCATAGAGACCCAGTACTTC,CASSEAGPIETQYF
TRBV28,-,-,TRBJ1-2,TGTGCCAGCAGTTTAGGACGAGGAGCTAACTATGGCTACACCTTC,CASSLGRGANYGYTF
TRBV6-5,-,-,TRBJ1-1,TGTGCCAGCAGTTACCCTTCGACTGGCAAAGAAGCTTTCTTT,CASSYPSTGKEAFF
TRBV15,-,-,TRBJ2-5,TGTGCCACCAGCGGTACGGGACTGGGTTTGGAGACCCAGTACTTC,CATSGTGLGLETQYF
TRBV25-1,-,-,TRBJ2-2,TGTGCCAGCAGTGACCTCCCTGTGCCCGGGGAGCTGTTTTTT,CASSDLPVPGELFF
TRBV4-1,-,-,TRBJ1-4,TGCGCCAGCAGCCAACCGGGTGAAAAACTGTTTTTT,CASSQPGEKLFF
TRBV3-1/TRBV3-2,once,-,TRBJ2-3,TGTGCCAGCAGCCAAGCGGAAGATACGCAGTATTTT,CASSQAEDTQYF
TRBV18,-,TRBD2,TRBJ2-1,TGTGCCAGCTCCTACGCGGGGGATGAGCAGTTCTTC,CASSYAGDEQFF
TRBV30,-,-,TRBJ1-1,TGTGCCTGGAGTCGAACGGTGTGGACTGAAGCTTTCTTT,CAWSRTVWTEAFF
TRBV6-1,-,-,TRBJ2-7,TGTGCCAGCAGTGAAGAGGAGGGGTGGTACGAGCAGTACTTC,CASSEEEGWYEQYF
TRBV21-1,-,-,TRBJ2-5,TGTGCCAGCAGCATCGACAGACTAGCGGGAGCCACAAGGGTCCAAGAGACCCAGTACTTC,CASSIDRLAGATRVQETQYF
TRBV6-5,-,-,TRBJ2-5,TGTGCCAGCAGTTACGGCGGGGTTCGAGAGACCCAGTACTTC,CASSYGGVRETQYF
TRBV5-1,-,-,TRBJ1-1,TGCGCCAGCAGACCAAACATTCCCCACGGGACTGAAGCTTTCTTT,CASRPNIPHGTEAFF
TRBV29-1,-,-,TRBJ2-1,TGCAGCGTTGAAGACCAACTAGCAAGTGAGCAGTTCTTC,CSVEDQLASEQFF
TRBV10-3,few,-,TRBJ1-6,TGTGCCATCAGTGTCATGGGGGCAAATTCACCCCTCCACTTT,CAISVMGANSPLHF
TRBV11-1,once,-,TRBJ2-1,TGTGCCAGCAGCATAAGAAAAGCGGATGAGCAGTTCTTC,CASSIRKADEQFF
TRBV5-1,-,TRBD1,TRBJ1-3,TGCGCCAGCAGCGGTCAGGGGGCGCGGGCTGGAAACACCATATATTTT,CASSGQGARAGNTIYF
TRBV7-8,-,TRBD1,TRBJ2-5,TGTGCCAGCATACGGGACAGGGTGACGGAGACCCAGTACTTC,CASIRDRVTETQYF
TRBV11-2,-,TRBD2,TRBJ2-2,TGTGCCAGCAGCTTAGAAGGCGGGAGAACCGGGGAGCTGTTTTTT,CASSLEGGRTGELFF
TRBV15,-,-,TRBJ1-3,TGTGCCACCAGCAGGCCCCTCGGGGACACTGGAAACACCATATATTTT,CATSRPLGDTGNTIYF
TRBV5-1,few,-,TRBJ2-1,TGCGCCAGCAGCTTGGCGGGGGGCGAGCAGTTCTTC,CASSLAGGEQFF
TRBV6-6,-,-,TRBJ1-1,TGTGCCAGCAGCAACGGGGGGGCCCCTGAAGCTTTCTTT,CASSNGGAPEAFF
TRBV19,-,TRBD1,TRBJ2-7,TGTGCCAGTAGTAGCCAGGGGGACGCCTACGAGCAGTACTTC,CASSSQGDAYEQYF
TRBV4-2,-,TRBD1,TRBJ1-5,TGTGCCAGCAGCCAAGATTACAGGGGGTTTTATCAGCCCCAGCATTTT,CASSQDYRGFYQPQHF
TRBV27,-,TRBD2,TRBJ2-3,TGTGCCAGCAGTTTATCCCTATTCATGACTAGCGGTAATACGCAGTATTTT,CASSLSLFMTSGNTQYF
TRBV28,-,TRBD1,TRBJ1-4,TGTGCCAGCAGCAGCTCCGGGACAGAGGGTGAAAAACTGTTTTTT,CASSSSGTEGEKLFF
TRBV18,once,TRBD2,TRBJ2-1,TGTGCCAGCTCACCAAAGCTAGCGGGAGGGGACTCCTACAATGAGCAGTTCTTC,CASSPKLAGGDSYNEQFF
TRBV29-1,-,-,TRBJ1-2,TGCAGCGTTGAACCCGACACCGGTGGCTACACCTTC,CSVEPDTGGYTF
TRBV7-9,-,TRBD2,TRBJ2-3,TGTGCCAGCAGCTTAGCGACTAGCGGGAGAAGGGATACGCAGTATTTT,CASSLATSGRRDTQYF
TRBV2,-,-,TRBJ1-5,TGTGCCGGCAGCAGTGAGGCCGCCGGGTATTCGACAGAGCATTTT,CAGSSEAAGYSTEHF
TRBV2,-,-,TRBJ1-2,TGTGCCAGCAGTGAAGCGTCACAGAGGGGCTATGGCTACACCTTC,CASSEASQRGYGYTF
TRBV5-1,-,-,TRBJ1-6,TGCGCCAGCAGCTTCCGGGACACAATAAATTCACCCCTCCACTTT,CASSFRDTINSPLHF